Following are 5 T cell receptor beta chains from one sample sequenced in a study of blood T cell repertoires in COVID-19 (dated by TCRdb to 2019 to 2021). The library was generated by the immunoSEQ multiplex PCR assay. This immuneACCESS table, as held by TCRdb, lists in-frame sequences with V and J called but not all clones. Of the missing ones, under half trace to an unresolved V gene in checked studies; the others have no known cause. The sample table holds about 160,000 clones, of which 79% were seen once. The top ten clonotypes cover more than 6.5% of the sample. Material for sequencing was peripheral blood. These receptors originate from a woman aged 60-75 years with COVID-19, enrolled during active disease.

CDR3 in DNA: TGTGCCAGCAGTCAGACTGGCGATACGCAGTATTTT. The encoded protein is CASSQTGDTQYF. The gene calls are TRBV27 and TRBJ2-3; no firm D call. The CDR3 runs 12 residues. Germline values: CDR1 MNHEY, CDR2 SMNVEV (reference sequence). V lost 5 bases, J lost 6 bases, and 9 bases lay in between.

This clone showed up just once. V is TRBV6-5 and J is TRBJ2-7, with 8 nucleotides matching TRBD2. The germline V gene encodes CDR1 MNHEY and CDR2 SVGAGI. This CDR3 comprises 15 residues. V was clipped by 7 bases and J by 3 bases; unmatched bases: 11. In DNA, the CDR3 is TGTGCCAGCAAGAGCGGCAGTGCGGGAGGCTACGAGCAGTACTTC. Protein sequence: CASKSGSAGGYEQYF.

V is TRBV18 and J is TRBJ2-5; D not certain. In germline, CDR1 is KGHSH, CDR2 LQKENI. With 3 bases removed from V and 4 bases from J, the gap between germline ends came to 15 bases. The CDR3 spans 15 residues. For the CDR3, the DNA is TGTGCCAGCTCACCTAACGGTGGCTCGGGAGAGACCCAGTACTTC. Its translation: CASSPNGGSGETQYF.

The rearrangement joins TRBV6-5 to TRBJ1-1; TRBD1 matches 11 bases. Losses at the gene ends were 2 bases for V and 4 bases for J; bases not matched to a gene: 3. In germline, CDR1 is MNHEY, CDR2 SVGAGI. The CDR3 has 15 amino acids. The CDR3 DNA reads TGTGCCAGCAGTTACAGGACAGGGGGCGGCACTGAAGCTTTCTTT. Its translation is CASSYRTGGGTEAFF.

The DNA of the CDR3 is TGTGCCAGCAGCCCTAGCGGGAGGGGCAATGAGCAGTTCTTC. Translating gives CASSPSGRGNEQFF. The gene calls are TRBV13 and TRBJ2-1, with 12 nucleotides matching TRBD2. The CDR3 length is 14 residues. V trimming: 5 bases; J trimming: 6 bases; junction bases outside the gene matches: 2. Per germline, CDR1 PRHDT and CDR2 FYEKMQ (reference sequence). Variable domain in full (rest from reference TRBV13 and TRBJ2-1): AAGVIQSPRHLIKEKRETATLKCYPIPRHDTVYWYQQGPGQDPQFLISFYEKMQSDKGSIPDRFSAQQFSDYHSELNMSSLELGDSALYFCASSPSGRGNEQFFGPGTRLTVL.